This is a list of T cell receptor beta chains from one sample in a study of regulatory T cells in long-lasting Graves disease. TCRdb ran MiXCR on the multiplex PCR reads and lists one entry per CDR3 protein. The profile shows 300,000 to 500,000 distinct CDR3 sequences, roughly 20% of them singletons. The source material was peripheral blood mononuclear cells (PBMCs), sampled when the disease was refractory, from a patient treated with antithyroid drugs. The receptors originated from a female donor with Graves disease. Both conserved end residues are part of each CDR3. Each record gives: clone size, V gene, J gene, D gene, CDR3 protein, CDR3 DNA. D genes are given only for firm matches. Size values are once, few and many counts, or a class for expanded clones, and some rows have none.

clone size: many; V gene: TRBV12-3/TRBV12-4; J gene: TRBJ1-1; D gene: .; CDR3 protein: CASRSYLLNTEAFF; CDR3 DNA: TGTGCCAGCAGGTCCTACCTCCTGAACACTGAAGCTTTCTTT
clone size: many; V gene: TRBV6-2/TRBV6-3; J gene: TRBJ1-1; D gene: .; CDR3 protein: CASSYSARNTEAFF; CDR3 DNA: TGTGCCAGCAGTTACTCCGCCAGGAACACTGAAGCTTTCTTT
clone size: many; V gene: TRBV2; J gene: TRBJ2-7; D gene: TRBD2; CDR3 protein: CASREREGDYEQYF; CDR3 DNA: TGTGCCAGCAGGGAGCGGGAGGGGGACTACGAGCAGTACTTC
clone size: many; V gene: TRBV29-1; J gene: TRBJ1-5; D gene: .; CDR3 protein: CSVSHFEGSNQPQHF; CDR3 DNA: TGCAGCGTCTCCCACTTTGAAGGTAGCAATCAGCCCCAGCATTTT
clone size: many; V gene: TRBV12-3/TRBV12-4; J gene: TRBJ2-7; D gene: .; CDR3 protein: CASYLNGGNEQYF; CDR3 DNA: TGTGCCAGCTACCTGAATGGGGGGAACGAGCAGTACTTC
clone size: many; V gene: TRBV11-2; J gene: TRBJ2-5; D gene: TRBD2; CDR3 protein: CASSLRDVGGETQYF; CDR3 DNA: TGTGCCAGCAGCCTACGGGACGTGGGGGGGGAGACCCAGTACTTC
clone size: few; V gene: TRBV19; J gene: TRBJ2-2; D gene: .; CDR3 protein: CASSASTGELFF; CDR3 DNA: TGTGCCAGTAGTGCGAGCACCGGGGAGCTGTTTTTT
clone size: few; V gene: TRBV27; J gene: TRBJ1-4; D gene: TRBD1; CDR3 protein: CASRPPGQYEKLFF; CDR3 DNA: TGTGCCAGCCGACCCCCGGGACAGTATGAAAAACTGTTTTTT
clone size: many; V gene: TRBV28; J gene: TRBJ2-7; D gene: .; CDR3 protein: CASSDGGYEQYF; CDR3 DNA: TGTGCCAGCAGCGACGGAGGCTACGAGCAGTACTTC
clone size: .; V gene: TRBV10-3; J gene: TRBJ1-4; D gene: TRBD1; CDR3 protein: CATRQGTTNEKLFF; CDR3 DNA: TGTGCCACCCGACAGGGGACAACTAATGAAAAACTGTTTTTT
clone size: .; V gene: TRBV6-5; J gene: TRBJ2-7; D gene: .; CDR3 protein: CASSLTSTGPTYEQYF; CDR3 DNA: TGTGCCAGCAGTTTAACTTCAACGGGCCCCACTTACGAGCAGTACTTC
clone size: many; V gene: TRBV6-5; J gene: TRBJ2-2; D gene: .; CDR3 protein: CASSYFAGELFF; CDR3 DNA: TGTGCCAGCAGTTACTTTGCCGGGGAGCTGTTTTTT
clone size: .; V gene: TRBV20-1; J gene: TRBJ2-4; D gene: .; CDR3 protein: CSAGDRRDIQYF; CDR3 DNA: TGCAGTGCTGGGGACCGACGGGACATTCAGTACTTC
clone size: many; V gene: TRBV28; J gene: TRBJ1-1; D gene: .; CDR3 protein: CASPEGNTEAFF; CDR3 DNA: TGTGCCAGCCCTGAGGGGAACACTGAAGCTTTCTTT
clone size: few; V gene: TRBV7-9; J gene: TRBJ1-1; D gene: .; CDR3 protein: CASSLAWGPKTEAFF; CDR3 DNA: TGTGCCAGCAGCTTAGCCTGGGGACCCAAGACTGAAGCTTTCTTT
clone size: .; V gene: TRBV19; J gene: TRBJ2-4; D gene: .; CDR3 protein: CASMVSRGAKNIQYF; CDR3 DNA: TGTGCCAGTATGGTGAGTCGGGGAGCCAAAAACATTCAGTACTTC
clone size: .; V gene: TRBV7-9; J gene: TRBJ1-2; D gene: .; CDR3 protein: CASSLEGTYGYTF; CDR3 DNA: TGTGCCAGCAGCCTTGAAGGAACCTATGGCTACACCTTC
clone size: .; V gene: TRBV6-1; J gene: TRBJ2-5; D gene: .; CDR3 protein: CASKKGRIQETQYF; CDR3 DNA: TGTGCCAGCAAAAAGGGACGGATCCAAGAGACCCAGTACTTC
clone size: many; V gene: TRBV28; J gene: TRBJ1-4; D gene: .; CDR3 protein: CASSPHSGRNEKLFF; CDR3 DNA: TGTGCCAGCAGTCCCCACAGTGGCAGGAATGAAAAACTGTTTTTT
clone size: .; V gene: TRBV6-1; J gene: TRBJ1-5; D gene: .; CDR3 protein: CASSVGHIFQPRHF; CDR3 DNA: TGTGCCAGCAGTGTGGGACATATTTTCCAGCCCCGGCATTTT
clone size: .; V gene: TRBV20-1; J gene: TRBJ1-2; D gene: .; CDR3 protein: CSSGRGYYGYTF; CDR3 DNA: TGCAGTTCCGGTAGAGGGTACTATGGCTACACCTTC
clone size: few; V gene: TRBV20-1; J gene: TRBJ1-5; D gene: .; CDR3 protein: CSAQRDDSNQPQHF; CDR3 DNA: TGCAGTGCACAGAGGGACGATAGCAATCAGCCCCAGCATTTT
clone size: .; V gene: TRBV6-1; J gene: TRBJ2-1; D gene: TRBD2; CDR3 protein: CASGERGNYNEQFF; CDR3 DNA: TGTGCCAGCGGAGAGCGGGGAAACTACAATGAGCAGTTCTTC
clone size: .; V gene: TRBV27; J gene: TRBJ2-5; D gene: .; CDR3 protein: CASSLWGEWGETPYF; CDR3 DNA: TGTGCCAGCAGTTTATGGGGGGAGTGGGGAGAGACCCCGTACTTC
clone size: .; V gene: TRBV28; J gene: TRBJ2-4; D gene: TRBD2; CDR3 protein: CASSRTRLAKNIQYF; CDR3 DNA: TGCGCCAGCAGCCGGACTAGACTAGCCAAAAACATTCAGTACTTC
clone size: many; V gene: TRBV28; J gene: TRBJ1-5; D gene: .; CDR3 protein: CASSFSDRHNQPQHF; CDR3 DNA: TGTGCCAGCAGTTTTTCGGACAGACACAATCAGCCCCAGCATTTT
clone size: .; V gene: TRBV9; J gene: TRBJ1-2; D gene: .; CDR3 protein: CASSVDLFTKDGDYGYTF; CDR3 DNA: TGTGCCAGCAGCGTAGACCTATTCACAAAAGACGGTGACTATGGCTACACCTTC
clone size: many; V gene: TRBV6-5; J gene: TRBJ1-1; D gene: .; CDR3 protein: CASSYVWENTEAFF; CDR3 DNA: TGTGCCAGCAGTTATGTGTGGGAAAACACTGAAGCTTTCTTT
clone size: .; V gene: TRBV20-1; J gene: TRBJ2-1; D gene: .; CDR3 protein: CSARGAAADRLVQGQFF; CDR3 DNA: TGCAGTGCTAGAGGGGCAGCAGCGGACCGACTTGTACAGGGGCAGTTCTTC
clone size: .; V gene: TRBV10-1; J gene: TRBJ2-7; D gene: .; CDR3 protein: CASSERESPYEQYF; CDR3 DNA: TGCGCCAGCAGTGAACGGGAGAGTCCCTACGAGCAGTACTTC
clone size: .; V gene: TRBV7-9; J gene: TRBJ2-7; D gene: TRBD1; CDR3 protein: CASNPGQGSEQYF; CDR3 DNA: TGTGCCAGCAATCCGGGACAGGGAAGCGAGCAGTACTTC
clone size: few; V gene: TRBV29-1; J gene: TRBJ2-7; D gene: .; CDR3 protein: CSVATASSYEQYF; CDR3 DNA: TGCAGCGTTGCGACTGCTAGCTCCTACGAGCAGTACTTC
clone size: .; V gene: TRBV29-1; J gene: TRBJ2-1; D gene: .; CDR3 protein: CSSLVGPHRFEQFF; CDR3 DNA: TGCAGCTCTCTGGTGGGACCCCACCGGTTTGAGCAGTTCTTC
clone size: .; V gene: TRBV10-2; J gene: TRBJ2-7; D gene: .; CDR3 protein: CASRGGGDGYEQYF; CDR3 DNA: TGCGCCAGCAGGGGGGGTGGGGACGGCTACGAGCAGTACTTC
clone size: .; V gene: TRBV10-3; J gene: TRBJ1-2; D gene: .; CDR3 protein: CAISEFLYGYTF; CDR3 DNA: TGTGCCATCAGTGAGTTTCTCTATGGCTACACCTTC
clone size: many; V gene: TRBV6-1; J gene: TRBJ1-1; D gene: .; CDR3 protein: CASRWTENTEAFF; CDR3 DNA: TGTGCCAGCAGGTGGACAGAAAACACTGAAGCTTTCTTT
clone size: .; V gene: TRBV6-2/TRBV6-3; J gene: TRBJ1-6; D gene: TRBD1; CDR3 protein: CASSRGQTEGSPLHF; CDR3 DNA: TGTGCCAGCAGCCGGGGACAGACCGAAGGTTCACCCCTCCACTTT
clone size: .; V gene: TRBV6-1; J gene: TRBJ1-5; D gene: TRBD1; CDR3 protein: CASSPDRREPQHF; CDR3 DNA: TGTGCCAGCAGCCCGGACAGGAGGGAGCCCCAGCATTTT
clone size: many; V gene: TRBV16; J gene: TRBJ1-1; D gene: .; CDR3 protein: CASSQSLAYEAFF; CDR3 DNA: TGTGCCAGCAGCCAATCTTTAGCCTATGAAGCTTTCTTT
clone size: .; V gene: TRBV28; J gene: TRBJ2-1; D gene: .; CDR3 protein: CASSPIAVSSYNEQFF; CDR3 DNA: TGTGCCAGCAGTCCCATAGCGGTTAGCTCCTACAATGAGCAGTTCTTC
clone size: many; V gene: TRBV28; J gene: TRBJ1-1; D gene: .; CDR3 protein: CASSSTWGGVNTEAFF; CDR3 DNA: TGTGCCAGCTCATCCACCTGGGGTGGGGTGAACACTGAAGCTTTCTTT
clone size: .; V gene: TRBV29-1; J gene: TRBJ2-7; D gene: TRBD2; CDR3 protein: CSVDLAGAEQYF; CDR3 DNA: TGCAGCGTTGACCTAGCGGGAGCCGAGCAGTACTTC
clone size: .; V gene: TRBV19; J gene: TRBJ1-4; D gene: .; CDR3 protein: CASRVRDGQLYATNEKLFF; CDR3 DNA: TGTGCCAGTAGGGTGCGGGACGGACAGCTGTATGCAACTAATGAAAAACTGTTTTTT
clone size: many; V gene: TRBV2; J gene: TRBJ1-2; D gene: .; CDR3 protein: CASRGTSYGYTF; CDR3 DNA: TGTGCCAGCAGAGGAACCAGCTATGGCTACACCTTC
clone size: .; V gene: TRBV7-2; J gene: TRBJ1-2; D gene: .; CDR3 protein: CASSLAMGDYDYTF; CDR3 DNA: TGTGCCAGCAGCTTAGCTATGGGTGACTATGACTACACCTTC
clone size: .; V gene: TRBV9; J gene: TRBJ2-1; D gene: TRBD2; CDR3 protein: CASSVAGGSYNEQFF; CDR3 DNA: TGTGCCAGCAGCGTAGCGGGAGGTTCCTACAATGAGCAGTTCTTC
clone size: .; V gene: TRBV20-1; J gene: TRBJ2-4; D gene: .; CDR3 protein: CSATTQRANNIQYF; CDR3 DNA: TGCAGTGCTACAACTCAACGAGCCAACAACATTCAGTACTTC
clone size: few; V gene: TRBV27; J gene: TRBJ2-7; D gene: .; CDR3 protein: CASSLGLPPNEQYF; CDR3 DNA: TGTGCCAGCAGTTTAGGACTACCCCCCAACGAGCAGTACTTC
clone size: few; V gene: TRBV20-1; J gene: TRBJ2-7; D gene: TRBD2; CDR3 protein: CSATLVAGGPFEQYF; CDR3 DNA: TGCAGTGCAACACTCGTAGCGGGAGGGCCTTTCGAGCAGTACTTC
clone size: many; V gene: TRBV28; J gene: TRBJ1-1; D gene: TRBD1; CDR3 protein: CASSGQGRFEAFF; CDR3 DNA: TGTGCCAGCAGCGGACAGGGGCGTTTTGAAGCTTTCTTT
clone size: many; V gene: TRBV27; J gene: TRBJ1-1; D gene: TRBD1; CDR3 protein: CASSGPTGLSEAFF; CDR3 DNA: TGTGCCAGCAGTGGACCGACAGGGCTATCTGAAGCTTTCTTT
clone size: many; V gene: TRBV11-2; J gene: TRBJ2-5; D gene: TRBD2; CDR3 protein: CASSLGGSGRETQYF; CDR3 DNA: TGTGCCAGCAGCTTAGGTGGTAGCGGGAGAGAGACCCAGTACTTC
clone size: once; V gene: TRBV19; J gene: TRBJ2-2; D gene: .; CDR3 protein: CASTPLPGRGGELFF; CDR3 DNA: TGTGCCAGTACCCCCCTCCCCGGACGGGGCGGGGAGCTGTTTTTT